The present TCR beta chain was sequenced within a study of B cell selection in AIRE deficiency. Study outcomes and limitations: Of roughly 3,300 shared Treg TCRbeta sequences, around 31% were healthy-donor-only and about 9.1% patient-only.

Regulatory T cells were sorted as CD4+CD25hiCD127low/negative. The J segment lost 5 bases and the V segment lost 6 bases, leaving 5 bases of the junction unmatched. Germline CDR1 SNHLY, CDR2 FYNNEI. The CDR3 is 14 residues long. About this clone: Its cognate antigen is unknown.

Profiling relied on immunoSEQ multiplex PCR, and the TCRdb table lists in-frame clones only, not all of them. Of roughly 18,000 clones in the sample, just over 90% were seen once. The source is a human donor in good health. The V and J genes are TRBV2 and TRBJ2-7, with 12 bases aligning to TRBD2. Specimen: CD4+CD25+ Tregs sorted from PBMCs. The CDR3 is CASRRLAGVNEQYF. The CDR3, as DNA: TGTGCCAGCAGGCGACTAGCGGGAGTTAACGAGCAGTACTTC.